The 28 T cell receptor beta chains presented below share a single source sample, sequenced in a study of T cells in Graves' hyperthyroidism and ophthalmopathy. TCR beta CDR3 regions were amplified from RNA. HTBI primers were used for first-round RT-PCR of the TCR CDR3. MiXCR was run by TCRdb on the multiplex PCR reads, yielding one entry per CDR3 protein. This table holds fewer than 350,000 distinct CDR3 sequences, approximately 22% found once. Sequenced material: blood. The receptors here all came from a woman between 50 and 59 years old with Graves' hyperthyroidism.

This clonotype was detected many times. This chain connects TRBV28 to TRBJ1-1, with 8 bases identical to TRBD1. The germline V gene encodes CDR1 MDHEN and CDR2 SYDVKM. The CDR3 consists of 15 residues. J gave up 2 bases and V 6 bases, and 8 bases lay outside the gene matches. Written as DNA, the CDR3 is TGTGCCAGCAGAGCCGGGACAGGTGGAAACACTGAAGCTTTCTTT. Translated, it gives CASRAGTGGNTEAFF.

This clonotype came up many times. The chain uses TRBV5-1 and TRBJ2-3; D assignment may be TRBD1 or TRBD2 (5 bases each). The V gene lost 4 bases and the J gene lost 0 bases, with 12 bases spanning the gap. The germline V gene encodes CDR1 SGHRS and CDR2 YFSETQ. This CDR3 comprises 15 residues. The CDR3 region has the DNA TGCGCCAGCAGCCGGGGACGGCCTAGCACAGATACGCAGTATTTT. It yields the protein CASSRGRPSTDTQYF.

As to this clonotype: The junction and the germline gene differ at one end; a read error may be behind it. This chain uses TRBV2 with TRBJ2-1; a possible D gene is TRBD1 (6 bases). This CDR3 comprises 19 residues. The germline V gene encodes CDR1 SNHLY and CDR2 FYNNEI. Here the CDR3 DNA reads TGTGTCAGCAGTGAAGCGCTTCATGCGGCCGGGACAACCTACAATGAGCAGTTCTTC. Translated, it gives CVSSEALHAAGTTYNEQFF.

This clonotype occurred a few times. The J gene is TRBJ2-3, the V gene TRBV9; 9 bases agree with TRBD2. Germline trimming cut 0 bases from V and 7 bases from J; bases unmatched to any gene: 6. Germline CDR1 is SGDLS and CDR2 is YYNGEE. This CDR3 contains 15 residues. The CDR3 is CASSVGIAGENTQYF. Here the CDR3 DNA reads TGTGCCAGCAGCGTAGGGATAGCGGGGGAAAATACGCAGTATTTT.

This clonotype was seen a few times. V usage is TRBV12-3 or TRBV12-4 and J usage is TRBJ1-5; no firm D call. The CDR3 contains 15 residues. V lost 5 bases and J 2 bases, leaving 13 bases between the germline ends. The CDR3 spells CASSEYLEGNQPQHF. CDR3 DNA: TGTGCCAGCAGTGAGTATCTCGAGGGCAATCAGCCCCAGCATTTT.

Remarks on this clonotype: A junction boundary mismatches the germline segment, possibly from a read error. The V gene is TRBV7-8, the J gene TRBJ2-1; D not resolved. The CDR3 is 14 amino acids. The germline CDR1 and CDR2 sequences are SGHVS and FQNEAQ. CDR3 bases: TGTGCCAGCAGCTTAGAAGGGTCGAGGAATGGGCAGTTCTTC. Protein: CASSLEGSRNGQFF.

This clonotype was counted between two and nine times. The J gene is TRBJ1-2, the V gene TRBV4-1, with D possibly TRBD1 on 6 matching bases. The germline V gene encodes CDR1 MGHRA and CDR2 YSYEKL. The CDR3 spans 15 residues. Trimming left V 2 bases short and J 6 bases short, with 16 bases between. The CDR3 DNA sequence: TGCGCCAGCAGCCAACCGTGGTCAAGGGGGGATGGCTACACCTTC. Translation: CASSQPWSRGDGYTF.

This clonotype was observed at least ten times. The chain joins TRBV5-1 to TRBJ2-7; TRBD1 matches 7 bases. The V gene's germline CDR1 is SGHRS and CDR2 YFSETQ. V lost 1 base and J lost 2; bases outside the gene matches: 6. The CDR3 is 15 residues long. The DNA for the CDR3 is TGCGCCAGCAGCTTGCAAAGACAGGGACCCTACGAGCAGTACTTC. Translated, it gives CASSLQRQGPYEQYF.

This clonotype was seen repeatedly, ten times or more. The CDR3 nucleotides are TGTGCCAGCAGTTACCGCGGGACAGGGCAACATGGCTACACCTTC. It is translated as CASSYRGTGQHGYTF. The V and J genes are TRBV6-2 or TRBV6-3 and TRBJ1-2, with 9 bases that match TRBD1. Losses at the gene ends were 2 bases for V and 6 bases for J; bases not matched to a gene: 7. The CDR3 totals 15 residues. Per the germline V gene, CDR1 is MNHEY and CDR2 is SVGEGT.

This chain joins TRBV9 and TRBJ1-1; 9 nucleotides line up with TRBD1. The CDR3 is 13 amino acids. J gave up 5 bases and V 6 bases, and 5 bases lay outside the gene matches. CDR1 is SGDLS, CDR2 YYNGEE, per germline. CDR3 residues: CASNRQGETEAFF. CDR3 coding DNA: TGTGCCAGCAACAGACAGGGGGAGACTGAAGCTTTCTTT.

This clonotype was seen a handful of times. The chain recombines TRBV14 with TRBJ2-2; possible D gene TRBD2, 6 bases. Trimming left V 5 bases short and J 4 bases short, with 17 bases between. CDR1 and CDR2 from the germline V gene are SGHDN and FVKESK. The CDR3 has 16 amino acids. CDR3 nucleotides: TGTGCCAGCAGCAGACCCGGGACTCCGCTCACCGGGGAGCTGTTTTTT. Protein product: CASSRPGTPLTGELFF.

This clonotype was counted ten times or more. This sequence joins TRBV6-5 and TRBJ1-2; no clear D gene. The CDR3 is 16 residues long. V lost 0 bases to trimming and J lost 7 bases, with 18 bases between them. CDR1 and CDR2 (germline): MNHEY, SVGAGI. CDR3 in DNA: TGTGCCAGCAGTTACTCGATTCTGCGGACGGGTGGTGGCTACACCTTC. Its protein product is CASSYSILRTGGGYTF.

This clonotype was observed at least ten times. The chain joins TRBV20-1 to TRBJ1-2; 7 bases line up with TRBD1. CDR1 and CDR2 (germline): DFQATT, SNEGSKA (reference sequence). The CDR3 covers 13 residues. Germline trimming cut 3 bases from V and 6 bases from J; bases unmatched to any gene: 7. CDR3 nucleotides: TGCAGTGCTAGTACAGGGGAATTGGATGGCTACACCTTC. It codes for CSASTGELDGYTF.

The chain joins TRBV7-9 to TRBJ1-1; TRBD1 matches 10 bases. V gave up 5 bases and J gave up 7 bases; unmatched junction bases: 7. This CDR3 is built from 14 residues. Germline V gene lookup returns CDR1 SEHNR and CDR2 FQNEAQ (reference sequence). DNA for the CDR3: TGTGCCAGCAGCCCGGACAGGGGGTTTGGTGAAGCTTTCTTT. Residues: CASSPDRGFGEAFF.

This clonotype was recorded many times. The CDR3 loop reads CASITGTGDSGANVLTF. The CDR3 DNA follows: TGTGCCAGCATCACCGGGACAGGAGACTCTGGGGCCAACGTCCTGACTTTC. The rearrangement joins TRBV28 to TRBJ2-6, with TRBD1 matching over 8 bases. Germline CDR1 and CDR2: MDHEN and SYDVKM. Trimming cost V 7 bases and J 0 bases; bases outside gene matches: 8. This CDR3 has 17 amino acids.

This clonotype was seen ten or more times. V is TRBV3-1 and J is TRBJ1-1; no definite D call. V lost 3 bases to trimming and J lost 3 bases, with 11 bases between them. The germline gives CDR1 LGHDT, CDR2 YNNKEL (reference sequence). This CDR3 spans 14 amino acids. The CDR3 here is CASSQGRKDTEAFF. CDR3 sequence (DNA): TGTGCCAGCAGCCAGGGAAGGAAGGACACTGAAGCTTTCTTT.

The table lists this clonotype with a count of one. J is TRBJ2-7 and V is TRBV3-1; 14 nucleotides match TRBD2. Trimming cost V 1 base and J 5 bases; bases outside gene matches: 7. This CDR3 region has 17 residues. Looked up from germline, CDR1 is LGHDT and CDR2 is YNNKEL (reference sequence). The CDR3 region has the DNA TGTGCCAGCAGCCAAGCCTCGGGACTAGCGGGAGTTGACGAGCAGTACTTC. It encodes CASSQASGLAGVDEQYF.

The table lists this clonotype with many counts. The chain recombines TRBV11-3 with TRBJ2-1, with 11 bases fitting TRBD2. This CDR3 is built from 15 residues. Germline V gives CDR1 SGHNT, CDR2 YENEEA. With V trimmed by 3 bases and J by 9 bases, 7 bases remained unmatched. CDR3 coding DNA: TGTGCCAGCAGCTTGGGGACTAGCGGATACCTTGAGCAGTTCTTC. Its translation: CASSLGTSGYLEQFF.

A word on this clonotype: It may be a read error: a sequence one base away is much more abundant. The CDR3: CGSSEPGELFF. The CDR3 DNA reads TGTGGCAGCAGTGAGCCCGGGGAGCTGTTTTTT. J is TRBJ2-2 and V is TRBV2; D not resolved. This CDR3 is built from 11 residues. In germline, CDR1 is SNHLY, CDR2 FYNNEI.

CDR3 coding DNA: TGCAGTGCTGGGGGCCGGACAGTGAGCTCCTACGAGCAGTACTTC. It translates to CSAGGRTVSSYEQYF. The chain recombines TRBV20-1 with TRBJ2-7, with D tentatively TRBD1 (6 bases). There are 15 residues in the CDR3. Germline CDR1 and CDR2: DFQATT and SNEGSKA (reference sequence). Trimming removed 5 bases from V and 0 bases from J, with 17 bases in between.

This clonotype came up a few times. In DNA, the CDR3 is TGTGCCAGCAGCCCTTTACTAGCGGGACACAATGAGCAGTTCTTC. It specifies CASSPLLAGHNEQFF. This chain links TRBV5-6 with TRBJ2-1; 10 nucleotides match TRBD2. V lost 4 bases, J lost 5 bases, and 6 bases stayed unmatched. This CDR3 spans 15 amino acids. CDR1 and CDR2 from the germline V gene are SGHDT and YYEEEE.

The J gene is TRBJ1-4, the V gene TRBV4-1; D is undetermined. The CDR3 runs 15 residues. Looked up from germline, CDR1 is MGHRA and CDR2 is YSYEKL. V was shortened by 6 bases and J by 0 bases, with 11 bases between the two germline ends. The CDR3 DNA reads TGCGCCAGCAGGCTGCTAGGTGCAACTAATGAAAAACTGTTTTTT. Translated: CASRLLGATNEKLFF.

The chain recombines TRBV27 with TRBJ1-4; 7 bases line up with TRBD1. CDR3 length: 15 amino acids. Unmatched junction bases numbered 7, after V lost 4 bases and J lost 5 bases. The germline V gene has CDR1 MNHEY and CDR2 SMNVEV (reference sequence). CDR3 protein: CASSWRTGPNEKLFF. CDR3 DNA: TGTGCCAGCAGTTGGAGGACAGGCCCAAATGAAAAACTGTTTTTT.

This clonotype was observed at least ten times. The chain is built from TRBV28 and TRBJ2-7; perhaps TRBD1 as D (6 bases). The CDR3 contains 16 residues. Trimming took off 4 bases at V and 2 bases at J, with 18 bases between the two ends. CDR1 and CDR2 (germline): MDHEN, SYDVKM. The CDR3 protein is CASSSGTGHSTYEQYF. DNA of the CDR3: TGTGCCAGCAGTTCCGGCACGGGACACAGCACCTACGAGCAGTACTTC.

There are many counts of this clonotype. CDR3 amino acids: CAWSVGVNQPQHF. CDR3 DNA: TGTGCCTGGAGTGTAGGCGTGAATCAGCCCCAGCATTTT. J is TRBJ1-5 and V is TRBV30; D remains unclear. Looked up from germline, CDR1 is GTSNPN and CDR2 is SVGIG (reference sequence). This CDR3 spans 13 amino acids. V shed 0 bases and J shed 4 bases, with 7 bases lying between them.

This clonotype came up many times. The chain combines TRBV5-1 with TRBJ2-2; 12 nucleotides match TRBD2. After removal of 1 base from V and 2 bases from J, the junction contained 3 bases not matched to a gene. The length of the CDR3 is 17 residues. CDR1 SGHRS and CDR2 YFSETQ come from the germline V gene. CDR3 in DNA: TGCGCCAGCAGCTTGCTAGCGGGGGGGCCAAACACCGGGGAGCTGTTTTTT. As protein: CASSLLAGGPNTGELFF. The whole variable domain, remainder taken from reference TRBV5-1 and TRBJ2-2, is KAGVTQTPRYLIKTRGQQVTLSCSPISGHRSVSWYQQTPGQGLQFLFEYFSETQRNKGNFPGRFSGRQFSNSRSEMNVSTLELGDSALYLCASSLLAGGPNTGELFFGEGSRLTVL.

This clonotype was observed at least ten times. The chain carries TRBV5-1 and TRBJ1-1, with a tentative D call TRBD1 (6 bases). The CDR3 runs to 14 residues. Germline CDR1 and CDR2: SGHRS and YFSETQ. V shed 2 bases and J shed 5 bases, with 13 bases lying between them. CDR3 nucleotides: TGCGCCAGCAGCTTCACAGGGTCGGGGACTGAAGCTTTCTTT. Translated, it gives CASSFTGSGTEAFF.

The rearrangement links TRBV2 to TRBJ2-3; 10 bases map to TRBD2. CDR1 SNHLY and CDR2 FYNNEI come from the germline V gene. V shed 4 bases and J 5 bases; nucleotides not matched to a gene: 12. This CDR3 is 17 amino acids long. This CDR3 reads CASSGPSGGLGEDTQYF. Here the CDR3 DNA reads TGTGCCAGCAGTGGGCCTAGCGGGGGCCTGGGGGAAGATACGCAGTATTTT.